This T cell receptor (beta chain) is from a study of shared T cell receptors in the human thymus. After removal of 0 bases from V and 0 bases from J, the junction contained 7 bases not matched to a gene. The CDR3 length is 19 residues. Germline-derived CDR1 and CDR2 are MGHRA and YSYEKL. The protocol was immunoSEQ multiplex PCR, while the TCRdb copy is restricted to in-frame clones and leaves out a portion. Among approximately 730,000 clones listed, roughly 88% were seen once. Points on this clone: The sample contains more than one DNA sequence encoding this CDR3.

This same sample was also taken into another study, of human thymus T cells.

Sequencing was performed on thymocytes. The sequence was collected from a girl in the first two years of life with a congenital heart defect. The rearrangement uses TRBV4-1 and TRBJ2-6; 8 bases fit TRBD2. The CDR3 reads CASSQEPAGGGSGANVLTF. DNA for the CDR3: TGCGCCAGCAGCCAAGAGCCGGCGGGGGGCGGCTCTGGGGCCAACGTCCTGACTTTC.